The sequence of this T cell receptor beta chain was determined in a study of cytomegalovirus exposure and HLA in healthy donors. Study-wide findings and caveats: There were some public TCRs occurring in many donors, but most TCR sequences were rare. It was approximately 160 TCR beta chains that were listed as cytomegalovirus-associated. Published work reported that the classifier diagnosed cytomegalovirus status with high specificity and sensitivity.

Data came from immunoSEQ multiplex PCR; TCRdb stores just in-frame clones and leaves some out. Of 150,000 to 200,000 clones listed, roughly nine tenths are singletons. Worth noting for this clone: The antigen is undetermined.

Trimming shortened V by 2 bases and J by 2 bases, and 12 bases separated the two germline ends. Germline CDR1 MNHEY, CDR2 SMNVEV (reference sequence). The CDR3 loop spans 15 amino acids. The sequence was collected from a young man in good health and CMV-seropositive. This chain links TRBV27 with TRBJ2-5; possible D gene TRBD1, 6 bases. Sequencing was done on a sample of PBMCs. The CDR3 here is CASSLVQGPQETQYF. CDR3 sequence (DNA): TGTGCCAGCAGTTTAGTACAGGGCCCTCAAGAGACCCAGTACTTC.